The clone carrying this T cell receptor beta chain was counted at least ten times. Its antigen is still unknown. The data derive from a study of CD8 T cells in ankylosing spondylitis. General study results and limits: A motif of under 10 highly homologous TCR beta variants was seen as apparently characteristic of ankylosing spondylitis blood.

Germline loops: CDR1 MGHDK, CDR2 SYGVNS. The CDR3 loop spans 14 amino acids. Trimming left V 3 bases short and J 0 bases short, with 9 bases between. MiXCR was run by TCRdb on the 5' RACE reads, yielding one entry per CDR3 protein. The table records more than 400,000 distinct CDR3 sequences, approximately 5.3% of them present only once. The TCR originated in a male donor with ankylosing spondylitis. Material for sequencing was blood, either unsorted or a sorted T cell fraction (not recorded which). This rearrangement joins TRBV25-1 to TRBJ2-7; D perhaps matches TRBD2 (6 bases). The CDR3 is CASSEAGSSYEQYF. DNA of the CDR3: TGTGCCAGCAGTGAGGCCGGGAGCTCCTACGAGCAGTACTTC.